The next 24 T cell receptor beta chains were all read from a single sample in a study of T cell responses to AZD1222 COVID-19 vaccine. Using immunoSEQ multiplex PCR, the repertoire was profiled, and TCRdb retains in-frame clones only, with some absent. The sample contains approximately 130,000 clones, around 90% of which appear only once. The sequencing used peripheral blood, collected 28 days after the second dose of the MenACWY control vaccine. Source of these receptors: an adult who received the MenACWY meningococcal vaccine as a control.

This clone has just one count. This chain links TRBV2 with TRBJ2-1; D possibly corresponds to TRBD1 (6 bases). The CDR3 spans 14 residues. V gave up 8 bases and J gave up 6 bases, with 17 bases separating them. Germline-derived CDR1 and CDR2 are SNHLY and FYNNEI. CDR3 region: CASHEDSGVNEQFF. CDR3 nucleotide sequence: TGTGCCAGCCACGAGGACAGTGGAGTCAATGAGCAGTTCTTC.

CDR3 nucleotide sequence: TGTGCCAGCAGCCCGAAACCCACAGGGTACCAAAACATTCAGTACTTC. Protein: CASSPKPTGYQNIQYF. The rearrangement uses TRBV3-1 (or the pseudogene TRBV3-2) and TRBJ2-4, with D perhaps TRBD1 (6 bases). Trimming took 4 bases from V and 5 from J, leaving 18 bases between them. Germline values: CDR1 LGHDT, CDR2 YNNKEL (reference sequence). CDR3 size: 16 residues.

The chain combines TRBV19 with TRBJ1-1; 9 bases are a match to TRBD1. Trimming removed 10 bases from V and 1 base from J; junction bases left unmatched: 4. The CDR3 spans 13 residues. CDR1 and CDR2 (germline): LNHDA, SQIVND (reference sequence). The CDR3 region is CATTTGGNTEAFF. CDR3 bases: TGTGCCACCACGACAGGGGGGAACACTGAAGCTTTCTTT. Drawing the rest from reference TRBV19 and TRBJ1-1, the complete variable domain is DGGITQSPKYLFRKEGQNVTLSCEQNLNHDAMYWYRQDPGQGLRLIYYSQIVNDFQKGDIAEGYSVSREKKESFPLTVTSAQKNPTAFYLCATTTGGNTEAFFGQGTRLTVV.

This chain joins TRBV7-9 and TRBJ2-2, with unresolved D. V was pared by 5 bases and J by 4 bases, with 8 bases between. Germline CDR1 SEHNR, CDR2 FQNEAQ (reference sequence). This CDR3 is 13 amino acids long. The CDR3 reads CASSPVGTGELFF. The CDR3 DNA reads TGTGCCAGCAGCCCCGTGGGCACCGGGGAGCTGTTTTTT.

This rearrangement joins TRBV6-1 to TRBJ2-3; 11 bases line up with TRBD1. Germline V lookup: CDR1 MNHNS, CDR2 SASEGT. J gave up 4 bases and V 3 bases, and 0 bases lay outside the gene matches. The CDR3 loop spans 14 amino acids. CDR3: CASSEGQGADTQYF. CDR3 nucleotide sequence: TGTGCCAGCAGTGAGGGACAGGGGGCAGATACGCAGTATTTT.

DNA for the CDR3: TGTGCCAGCGGTAGAAGGGGCGAATATAATTCACCCCTCCACTTT. Translation gives CASGRRGEYNSPLHF. V is TRBV6-5 and J is TRBJ1-6; TRBD1 is a possible D gene (5 bases). The CDR3 loop spans 15 amino acids. Germline values: CDR1 MNHEY, CDR2 SVGAGI. Trimming cost V 8 bases and J 4 bases, with 15 bases left between them.

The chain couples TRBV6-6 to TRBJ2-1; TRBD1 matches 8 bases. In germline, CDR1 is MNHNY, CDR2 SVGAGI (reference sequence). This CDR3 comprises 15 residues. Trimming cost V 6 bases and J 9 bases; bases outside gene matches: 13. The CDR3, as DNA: TGTGCCAGCAGCCCGGGACAGGTCGTTTCGGGTGAGCAGTTCTTC. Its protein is CASSPGQVVSGEQFF.

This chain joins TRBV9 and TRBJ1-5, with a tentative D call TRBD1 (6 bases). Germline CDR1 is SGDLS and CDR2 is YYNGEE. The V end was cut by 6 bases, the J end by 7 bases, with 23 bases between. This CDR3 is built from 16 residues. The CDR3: CASTGVVGAGVQPQHF. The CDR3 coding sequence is TGTGCCAGCACGGGGGTAGTAGGGGCAGGGGTCCAGCCCCAGCATTTT.

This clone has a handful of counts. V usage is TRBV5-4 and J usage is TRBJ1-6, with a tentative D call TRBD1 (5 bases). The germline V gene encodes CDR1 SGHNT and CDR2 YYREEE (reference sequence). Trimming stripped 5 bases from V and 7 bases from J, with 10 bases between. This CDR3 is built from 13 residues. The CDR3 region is CASSRGTNSPLHF. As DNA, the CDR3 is TGTGCCAGCAGTAGGGGTACGAATTCACCCCTCCACTTT.

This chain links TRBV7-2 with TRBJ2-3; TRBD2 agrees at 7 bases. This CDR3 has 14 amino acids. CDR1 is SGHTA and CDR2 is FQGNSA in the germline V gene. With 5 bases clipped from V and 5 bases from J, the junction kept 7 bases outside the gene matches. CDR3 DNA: TGTGCCAGCAGCAGCCTAGCGGTGGGAGATACGCAGTATTTT. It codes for CASSSLAVGDTQYF.

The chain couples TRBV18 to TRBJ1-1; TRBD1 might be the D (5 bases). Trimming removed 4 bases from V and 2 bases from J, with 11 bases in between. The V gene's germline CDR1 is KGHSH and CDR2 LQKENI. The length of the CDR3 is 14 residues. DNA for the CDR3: TGTGCCAGCTCACAAAATGGGGGAAACACTGAAGCTTTCTTT. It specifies CASSQNGGNTEAFF.

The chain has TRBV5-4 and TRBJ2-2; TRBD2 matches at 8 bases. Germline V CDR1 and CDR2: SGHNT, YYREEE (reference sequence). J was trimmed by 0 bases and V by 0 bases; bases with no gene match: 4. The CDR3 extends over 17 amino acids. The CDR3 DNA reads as TGTGCCAGCAGCTTGGGCTCGCGGGGGGCGAACACCGGGGAGCTGTTTTTT. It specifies CASSLGSRGANTGELFF.

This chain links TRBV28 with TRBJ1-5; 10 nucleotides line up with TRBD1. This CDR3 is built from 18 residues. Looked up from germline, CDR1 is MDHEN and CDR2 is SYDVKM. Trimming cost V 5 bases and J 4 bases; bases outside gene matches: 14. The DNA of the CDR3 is TGTGCCAGCAGTCTATCCCCCCGGGACAGGGGTAGAAATCAGCCCCAGCATTTT. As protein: CASSLSPRDRGRNQPQHF.

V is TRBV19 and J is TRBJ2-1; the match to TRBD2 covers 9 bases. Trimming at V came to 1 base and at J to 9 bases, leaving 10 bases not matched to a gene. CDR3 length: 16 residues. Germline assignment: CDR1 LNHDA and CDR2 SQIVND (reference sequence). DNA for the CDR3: TGTGCCAGTAGTATAGGCGGCGGGGGGGCCTTCGGTGAGCAGTTCTTC. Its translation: CASSIGGGGAFGEQFF.

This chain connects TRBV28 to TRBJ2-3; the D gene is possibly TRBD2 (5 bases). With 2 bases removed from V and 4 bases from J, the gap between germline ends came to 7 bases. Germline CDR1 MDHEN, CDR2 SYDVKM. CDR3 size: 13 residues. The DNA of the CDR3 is TGTGCCAGCAGTTTAATCGGGGCAGATACGCAGTATTTT. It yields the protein CASSLIGADTQYF.

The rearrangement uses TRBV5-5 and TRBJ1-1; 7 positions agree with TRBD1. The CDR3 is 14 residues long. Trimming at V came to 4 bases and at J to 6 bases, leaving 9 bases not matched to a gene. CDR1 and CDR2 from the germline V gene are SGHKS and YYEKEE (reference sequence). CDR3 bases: TGTGCCAGCAGCCCCCGGGACAGAGGGGCTGAAGCTTTCTTT. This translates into CASSPRDRGAEAFF. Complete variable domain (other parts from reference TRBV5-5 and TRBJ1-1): DAGVTQSPTHLIKTRGQQVTLRCSPISGHKSVSWYQQVLGQGPQFIFQYYEKEERGRGNFPDRFSARQFPNYSSELNVNALLLGDSALYLCASSPRDRGAEAFFGQGTRLTVV.

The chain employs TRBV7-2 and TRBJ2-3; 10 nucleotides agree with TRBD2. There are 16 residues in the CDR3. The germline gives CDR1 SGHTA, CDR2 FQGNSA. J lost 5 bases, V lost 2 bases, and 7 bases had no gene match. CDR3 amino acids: CASSLMSGGAVDTQYF. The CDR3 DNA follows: TGTGCCAGCAGCTTAATGAGCGGGGGGGCAGTAGATACGCAGTATTTT.

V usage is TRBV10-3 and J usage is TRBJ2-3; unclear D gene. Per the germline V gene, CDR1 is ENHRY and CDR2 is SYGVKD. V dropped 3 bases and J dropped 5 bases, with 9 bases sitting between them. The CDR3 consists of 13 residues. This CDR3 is CAISESAGDTQYF. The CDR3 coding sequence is TGTGCCATCAGTGAAAGCGCTGGAGATACGCAGTATTTT.

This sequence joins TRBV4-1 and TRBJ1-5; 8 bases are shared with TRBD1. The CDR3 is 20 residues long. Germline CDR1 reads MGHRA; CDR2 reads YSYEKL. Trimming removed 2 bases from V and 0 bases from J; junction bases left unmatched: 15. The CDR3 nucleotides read TGCGCCAGCAGCCAAACTCCTCAGGACAGGGCACGGTATAGCAATCAGCCCCAGCATTTT. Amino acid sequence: CASSQTPQDRARYSNQPQHF.

The CDR3, as DNA: TGTGCCAGCAGTTCCCCCGCGGGAGAGCAGTATTTT. This sequence encodes CASSSPAGEQYF. This sequence joins TRBV12-3 or TRBV12-4 and TRBJ2-3; TRBD2 aligns across 7 bases. V lost 4 bases and J lost 11; bases outside the gene matches: 6. CDR3 length: 12 amino acids.

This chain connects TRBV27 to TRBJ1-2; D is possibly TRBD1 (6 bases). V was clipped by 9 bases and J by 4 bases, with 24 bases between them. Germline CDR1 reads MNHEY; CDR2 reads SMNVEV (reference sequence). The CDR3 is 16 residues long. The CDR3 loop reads CASRGFGGARGYGYTF. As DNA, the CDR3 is TGTGCCAGTAGGGGGTTTGGGGGGGCCAGGGGCTATGGCTACACCTTC.

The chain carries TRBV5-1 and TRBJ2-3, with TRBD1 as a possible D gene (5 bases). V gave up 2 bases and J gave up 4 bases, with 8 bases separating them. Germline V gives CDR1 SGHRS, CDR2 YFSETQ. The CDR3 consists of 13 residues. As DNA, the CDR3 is TGCGCCAGCAGCTTCAGGGTGGCAGATACGCAGTATTTT. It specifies CASSFRVADTQYF.

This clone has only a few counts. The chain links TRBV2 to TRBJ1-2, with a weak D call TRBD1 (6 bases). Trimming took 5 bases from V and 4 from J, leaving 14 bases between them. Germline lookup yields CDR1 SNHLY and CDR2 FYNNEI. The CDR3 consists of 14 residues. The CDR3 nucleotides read TGTGCCAGCAGTTTAAGACAGGAAGGCTATGGCTACACCTTC. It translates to CASSLRQEGYGYTF.

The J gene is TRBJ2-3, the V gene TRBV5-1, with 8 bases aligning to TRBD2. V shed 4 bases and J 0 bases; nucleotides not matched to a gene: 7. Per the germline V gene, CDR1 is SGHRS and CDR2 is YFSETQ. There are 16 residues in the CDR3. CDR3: CASSDLAGTSTDTQYF. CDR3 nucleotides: TGCGCCAGCAGCGACCTAGCGGGCACTAGCACAGATACGCAGTATTTT.